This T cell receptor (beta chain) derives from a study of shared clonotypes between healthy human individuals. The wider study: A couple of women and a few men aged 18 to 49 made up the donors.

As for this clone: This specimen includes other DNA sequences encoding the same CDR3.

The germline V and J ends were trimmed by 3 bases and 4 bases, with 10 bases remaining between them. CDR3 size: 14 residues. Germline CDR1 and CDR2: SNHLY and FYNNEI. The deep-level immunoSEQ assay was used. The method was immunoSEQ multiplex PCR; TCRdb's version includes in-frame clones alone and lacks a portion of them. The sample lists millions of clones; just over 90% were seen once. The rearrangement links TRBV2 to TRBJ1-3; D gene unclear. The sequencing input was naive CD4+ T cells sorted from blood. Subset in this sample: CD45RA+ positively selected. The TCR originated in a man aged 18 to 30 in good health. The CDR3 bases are TGTGCCAGCAGTGATTCGGGTGTAGGAAACACCATATATTTT. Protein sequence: CASSDSGVGNTIYF.